These T cell receptor beta chains were read from a single sample in a study of blood T cells in healthy people across ages. TCRdb analysed the 5' RACE reads with MiXCR anew, one entry per CDR3 protein. The repertoire holds about 290,000 distinct CDR3 sequences, with 25% to 30% as singletons. The sequencing sample was made of blood. Receptor source: a woman aged 70-85 years in good health. Each CDR3 is given with its conserved first and last residue. D genes are given only for firm matches. Clone sizes are given selectively: once, few, many, or a class where the clone is expanded.

D: TRBD2; size: .; V: TRBV28; J: TRBJ2-4; length: 21; CDR3: CASSRYTASGGIILAKNIQYF; DNA: TGTGCCAGCAGTCGGTACACGGCTAGCGGGGGGATCATCCTAGCCAAAAACATTCAGTACTTC
D: .; size: .; V: TRBV7-2; J: TRBJ2-7; length: 13; CDR3: CASSLENGYEQYF; DNA: TGTGCCAGCAGCTTAGAGAACGGCTACGAGCAGTACTTC
D: TRBD1; size: .; V: TRBV11-2; J: TRBJ2-2; length: 16; CDR3: CASSRGQVQNTGELFF; DNA: TGTGCCAGCAGCAGGGGACAGGTCCAGAACACCGGGGAGCTGTTTTTT
D: .; size: once; V: TRBV4-1; J: TRBJ2-3; length: 16; CDR3: CASSHGQGRVTDTQYF; DNA: TGCGCCAGCAGCCATGGTCAGGGCAGGGTAACAGATACGCAGTATTTT
D: TRBD1; size: .; V: TRBV28; J: TRBJ1-1; length: 15; CDR3: CASRRRDRMNTEAFF; DNA: TGTGCCAGCAGACGTAGGGACAGGATGAACACTGAAGCTTTCTTT
D: .; size: many; V: TRBV28; J: TRBJ2-1; length: 13; CDR3: CASSPPPYNEQFF; DNA: TGTGCCAGCAGCCCCCCCCCCTATAATGAGCAGTTCTTC
D: .; size: .; V: TRBV3-1; J: TRBJ1-1; length: 15; CDR3: CASSQGPDPRNEAFF; DNA: TGTGCCAGCAGCCAAGGCCCGGACCCAAGAAATGAAGCTTTCTTT
D: .; size: .; V: TRBV19; J: TRBJ1-1; length: 13; CDR3: CASSGGWNTEAFF; DNA: TGTGCCAGTAGTGGGGGTTGGAACACTGAAGCTTTCTTT
D: TRBD2; size: .; V: TRBV4-2; J: TRBJ2-1; length: 17; CDR3: CASSQGSSGSSYNEQFF; DNA: TGTGCCAGCAGCCAAGGGAGTAGCGGGAGCTCCTACAATGAGCAGTTCTTC
D: .; size: .; V: TRBV14; J: TRBJ2-3; length: 15; CDR3: CASSQGSLNTDTQYF; DNA: TGTGCCAGCAGCCAAGGGAGCCTTAACACAGATACGCAGTATTTT
D: .; size: few; V: TRBV29-1; J: TRBJ1-2; length: 13; CDR3: CSVGLGSGYGYTF; DNA: TGCAGCGTTGGGCTAGGTTCCGGCTATGGCTACACCTTC
D: .; size: .; V: TRBV7-2; J: TRBJ2-1; length: 14; CDR3: CASSSPGLPGEQFF; DNA: TGTGCCAGCAGCTCCCCAGGACTCCCCGGGGAGCAGTTCTTC
D: .; size: once; V: TRBV12-3/TRBV12-4; J: TRBJ1-5; length: 13; CDR3: CASGKLSGQPQHF; DNA: TGTGCCAGCGGGAAATTATCCGGTCAGCCCCAGCATTTT
D: TRBD1; size: many; V: TRBV7-2; J: TRBJ1-2; length: 17; CDR3: CASSLVAGGNSNYGYTF; DNA: TGTGCCAGCAGCTTAGTCGCAGGGGGAAACTCTAACTATGGCTACACCTTC
D: .; size: few; V: TRBV28; J: TRBJ2-7; length: 13; CDR3: CASSLGGQLSQYF; DNA: TGTGCCAGCAGTTTGGGGGGTCAGCTCTCGCAGTACTTC
D: .; size: .; V: TRBV3-1; J: TRBJ1-3; length: 17; CDR3: CASSQGRLQGTGNTIYF; DNA: TGTGCCAGCAGCCAGGGGAGGCTGCAGGGTACTGGAAACACCATATATTTT
D: TRBD2; size: many; V: TRBV28; J: TRBJ2-1; length: 14; CDR3: CASRASGIYNEQFF; DNA: TGTGCCAGCAGGGCTAGCGGGATCTACAATGAGCAGTTCTTC
D: TRBD1; size: few; V: TRBV5-1; J: TRBJ1-2; length: 15; CDR3: CASSPTTGQHYGYTF; DNA: TGCGCCAGCAGCCCAACTACGGGACAGCACTATGGCTACACCTTC
D: .; size: .; V: TRBV27; J: TRBJ1-3; length: 16; CDR3: CAAPGRQLKAGNTIYF; DNA: TGTGCCGCCCCTGGAAGGCAGCTGAAGGCTGGAAACACCATATATTTT
D: .; size: few; V: TRBV14; J: TRBJ2-5; length: 14; CDR3: CASSQGWGKKTQYF; DNA: TGTGCCAGCAGCCAAGGGTGGGGCAAGAAGACCCAGTACTTC
D: .; size: .; V: TRBV11-3; J: TRBJ1-1; length: 15; CDR3: CASSSLQGGNTEAFF; DNA: TGTGCCAGCAGCTCCCTACAGGGAGGGAACACTGAAGCTTTCTTT
D: .; size: .; V: TRBV5-1; J: TRBJ2-1; length: 14; CDR3: CASSLEGYNDEQFF; DNA: TGCGCCAGCAGCTTGGAAGGTTATAACGATGAGCAGTTCTTC
D: .; size: .; V: TRBV20-1; J: TRBJ1-5; length: 13; CDR3: CSASPPGNQPQHF; DNA: TGCAGTGCGTCTCCTCCCGGGAATCAGCCCCAGCATTTT
D: .; size: once; V: TRBV5-1; J: TRBJ2-2; length: 13; CDR3: CACSLRDTGELFF; DNA: TGCGCCTGCAGCTTGCGGGACACCGGGGAGCTGTTTTTT
D: .; size: .; V: TRBV7-9; J: TRBJ2-1; length: 13; CDR3: CASSFNLGDEQFF; DNA: TGTGCCAGCAGCTTTAACCTGGGGGATGAGCAGTTCTTC
D: .; size: .; V: TRBV6-2/TRBV6-3; J: TRBJ2-5; length: 14; CDR3: CASSLAGHSWEQYF; DNA: TGCGCCAGCAGCCTCGCCGGACACTCTTGGGAGCAGTACTTC